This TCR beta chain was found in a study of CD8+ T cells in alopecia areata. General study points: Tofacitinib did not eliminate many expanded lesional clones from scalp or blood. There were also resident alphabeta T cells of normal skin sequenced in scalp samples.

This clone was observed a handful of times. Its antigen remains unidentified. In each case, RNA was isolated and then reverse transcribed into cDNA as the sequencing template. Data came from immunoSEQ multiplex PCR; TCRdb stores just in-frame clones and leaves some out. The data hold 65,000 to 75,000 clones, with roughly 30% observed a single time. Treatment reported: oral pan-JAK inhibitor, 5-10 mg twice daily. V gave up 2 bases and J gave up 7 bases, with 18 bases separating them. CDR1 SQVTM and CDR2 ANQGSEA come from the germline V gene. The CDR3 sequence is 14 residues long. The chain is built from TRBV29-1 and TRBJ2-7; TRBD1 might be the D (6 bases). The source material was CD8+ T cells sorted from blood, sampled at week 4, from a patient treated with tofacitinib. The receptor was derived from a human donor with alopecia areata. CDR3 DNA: TGCAGCGTTGAAACCGGCACCGTGAGGGGGGAGCAGTACTTC. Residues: CSVETGTVRGEQYF.